The present entry profiles one T cell receptor (beta chain) with its context. The antigen this receptor binds is unknown. Base qualities are not recorded, but no much larger clone differs from it by a single base. The record originates from a study of blood T cell repertoires in COVID-19 (dated by TCRdb to the early 2020s). Turning to the overall study: ImmuneRACE Cohort 3 recovered participants were defined by two consecutive negative NP/OP PCR tests, healthcare professional clearance, or symptom resolution. Samples covering the acute and convalescent phases of COVID-19 were provided by collaborators in the United States, Italy and Spain. The prospective study material was composed of cDNA or gDNA derived from T cells, B-cell-depleted T cells, or PBMCs. Subjects who had been exposed to COVID-19, were actively infected with it, or had recovered from it provided the deeply sampled blood TCRbeta repertoires that made up the dataset. The repertoires were released in a freely available public database meant as a resource for research on the immune response to SARS-CoV-2. The samples were drawn from the first 160 participants of the ongoing ImmuneRACE study and from 950 to 1,500 subjects provided by 6 global collaborators. Nearly every sample came with metadata listing a de-identified subject ID, COVID-19 status, age in years and sex. Where HLA class I and class II types were available, the types were taken from metadata supplied by the sample provider, not from assay-based typing. The paper's findings and limits, for the study overall: The quantity of clinical and demographic metadata differed by source and by participant and was supplied without curation.

In the prospective study, participants were roughly 18 to 95 years old, resided in about two dozen geographic areas of the United States, and were enrolled through a virtual design. Cohort assignment in the prospective study relied on participant-reported clinical history from a screening survey and a study questionnaire. Each participant in the prospective study had whole blood, serum and a nasopharyngeal or oropharyngeal swab collected by mobile phlebotomists. Over an approximately 2-month period, participants in the prospective study had the option of providing additional blood draws and questionnaires. Blood samples from the prospective study were shipped frozen or at room temperature prior to DNA extraction. TCRbeta CDR3 regions were amplified from genomic DNA by means of the immunoSEQ Assay, a bias-controlled multiplex PCR. As for the original processing: Within the assay, amplification of reference gene primers was used to estimate how many nucleated cells each sample contained. To quantify the absolute abundance of each unique TCRbeta CDR3 rearrangement, sequence reads were collapsed and filtered. For each sample, productive Simpson clonality was calculated by taking the square root of Simpson's diversity index across productive rearrangements. Held by TCRdb, this immuneACCESS table contains in-frame sequences only and omits some clones. Under half of the omission traces to an unresolved V gene where checked; the cause of the rest is unknown. V, J and clone size were drawn from that table, and D and trimming were deduced from the DNA. The sample has roughly 150,000 clones on record, 70% to 80% of them singletons. The ten largest clones take up 19% of the sample.

The CDR3, from cysteine to phenylalanine, totals 15 residues. The DNA shown is the 45-base CDR3, in frame from base 1. The germline V gene supplies CDR1 SGHNT and CDR2 YENEEA. Germline trimming amounts to 4 bases on V and 5 bases on J, with 6 as the count of junction bases outside the gene matches. Rearrangement joined TRBV11-3 to TRBJ2-2; 8 bases in the middle match TRBD1. Sequenced: PBMCs or T cells enriched from blood (not recorded which). This TCR was recovered from a woman in her 70s in a cohort exposed to, infected with or recovered from COVID-19 (not recorded which). The CDR3 here reads CASSSGQGATGELFF. The DNA sequence follows: TGTGCCAGCAGCTCAGGACAGGGAGCTACCGGGGAGCTGTTTTTT. Supplemented by the reference TRBV11-3 and TRBJ2-2 proteins around the CDR3, the complete variable domain is EAGVVQSPRYKIIEKKQPVAFWCNPISGHNTLYWYLQNLGQGPELLIRYENEEAVDDSQLPKDRFSAERLKGVDSTLKIQPAELGDSAVYLCASSSGQGATGELFFGEGSRLTVL.